Listed here are 24 T cell receptor beta chains from one sample, sequenced in a study of sequential checkpoint blockade in melanoma. Method: immunoSEQ multiplex PCR; TCRdb's copy keeps in-frame clones and lacks some. The sample has about 860 clones, about 25% seen once. Treatment in this sample: randomized to nivolumab then ipilimumab (arm A) or the reverse (arm B). Sequenced material: tumor tissue (inferred from file names), taken from a patient given nivolumab and ipilimumab in sequence. The origin of the receptors is a human donor with melanoma.

The chain is built from TRBV6-8 and TRBJ2-1; maybe TRBD2 (6 bases). Germline loops: CDR1 MNHGY, CDR2 SAAAGT. CDR3 length: 15 amino acids. The germline V and J ends were trimmed by 0 bases and 1 base, with 7 bases remaining between them. The CDR3 protein is CASSYSTSSYNEQFF. The CDR3 nucleotides read TGTGCCAGCAGTTACTCGACTAGTTCCTACAATGAGCAGTTCTTC.

The V and J genes are TRBV9 and TRBJ1-5; D is ambiguous. Germline V lookup: CDR1 SGDLS, CDR2 YYNGEE. The CDR3 is 15 residues long. V lost 0 bases and J 0 bases, leaving 7 bases between the germline ends. The CDR3 loop is CASSVGGYSNQPQHF. In nucleotides, the CDR3 is TGTGCCAGCAGCGTAGGAGGATATAGCAATCAGCCCCAGCATTTT.

This clone is large. This chain joins TRBV11-3 and TRBJ1-5, with D perhaps matching TRBD1 (5 bases). Germline V CDR1 and CDR2: SGHNT, YENEEA. V shed 5 bases and J shed 1 base, with 12 bases lying between them. This CDR3 has 15 amino acids. CDR3 sequence: CASSTGPASNQPQHF. CDR3 coding DNA: TGTGCCAGCAGCACGGGGCCGGCGAGCAATCAGCCCCAGCATTTT.

This clone ranks as large. The chain carries TRBV6-8 and TRBJ2-1; the D call may be TRBD1 or TRBD2 (5 bases each). This CDR3 has 13 amino acids. V lost 6 bases and J 5 bases, leaving 11 bases between the germline ends. The germline V gene encodes CDR1 MNHGY and CDR2 SAAAGT. CDR3 coding DNA: TGTGCCAGCAGGGGGACCGCCGACAATGAGCAGTTCTTC. It encodes CASRGTADNEQFF.

This clone is termed large. This chain uses TRBV6-8 with TRBJ1-1, with unresolved D. Germline CDR1 reads MNHGY; CDR2 reads SAAAGT. The CDR3 is made up of 13 amino acids. The V gene lost 2 bases and the J gene lost 3 bases, with 7 bases spanning the gap. The CDR3 sequence is CASSYRYDTEAFF. The CDR3 DNA reads TGTGCCAGCAGTTACCGTTATGACACTGAAGCTTTCTTT.

This clone was picked up a small number of times. The genes are TRBV9 and TRBJ2-7; D is uncertain. The CDR3 consists of 13 residues. Per germline, CDR1 SGDLS and CDR2 YYNGEE. Trimming stripped 4 bases from V and 0 bases from J, with 8 bases between. CDR3 nucleotides: TGTGCCAGCAGCCCCTTAGACTCCTACGAGCAGTACTTC. This codes for CASSPLDSYEQYF.

The chain carries TRBV25-1 and TRBJ2-7; 10 nucleotides align to TRBD1. Germline values: CDR1 MGHDK, CDR2 SYGVNS. This CDR3 has 15 residues. After removal of 4 bases from V and 3 bases from J, the junction contained 6 bases not matched to a gene. The CDR3 DNA follows: TGTGCCAGCAGTGGAAGGGACAGGGGTTTCTACGAGCAGTACTTC. Translating gives CASSGRDRGFYEQYF.

The rearrangement joins TRBV19 to TRBJ2-2; D gene ambiguous. The CDR3 covers 14 residues. Germline CDR1 reads LNHDA; CDR2 reads SQIVND (reference sequence). V gave up 7 bases and J gave up 5 bases, with 14 bases separating them. The CDR3 here is CASNSPQRTGELFF. The CDR3 nucleotides read TGTGCCAGTAACTCCCCTCAAAGGACCGGGGAGCTGTTTTTT.

The chain uses TRBV30 and TRBJ1-4; D uncertain. CDR3 length equals 13 residues. V gave up 0 bases and J gave up 2 bases, with 4 bases separating them. CDR1 is GTSNPN and CDR2 is SVGIG in the germline V gene (reference sequence). The CDR3 here is CAWSVSTNEKLFF. The CDR3 region has the DNA TGTGCCTGGAGTGTCAGTACTAATGAAAAACTGTTTTTT.

In its sample, this clone was seen a few times. The CDR3 loop is CASSYSDSHGYTF. CDR3 nucleotide sequence: TGTGCCAGCAGTTACTCGGACAGCCATGGCTACACCTTC. This chain uses TRBV6-8 with TRBJ1-2; TRBD1 might be the D (6 bases). CDR1 and CDR2 from the germline V gene are MNHGY and SAAAGT. The CDR3 extends over 13 amino acids. V lost 0 bases to trimming and J lost 6 bases, with 8 bases between them.

The genes are TRBV7-4 and TRBJ2-7; TRBD2 agrees at 9 bases. V shed 10 bases, J shed 2 bases, and the junction held 6 bases outside the gene matches. CDR3 length equals 13 residues. Germline V gives CDR1 SGHVT, CDR2 SQSDAQ. The CDR3 protein is CATAAGGTYEQYF. The CDR3 nucleotides read TGTGCCACCGCGGCGGGAGGGACCTACGAGCAGTACTTC.

The chain employs TRBV14 and TRBJ2-7, with TRBD2 matching 10 bases. There are 21 residues in the CDR3. Looked up from germline, CDR1 is SGHDN and CDR2 is FVKESK. V was pared by 2 bases and J by 0 bases, with 19 bases of the junction left unmatched. As DNA, the CDR3 is TGTGCCAGCAGCCAACCTAGGGGACAACCGGGACTAGCGCCTAGCTCCTACGAGCAGTACTTC. It is translated as CASSQPRGQPGLAPSSYEQYF.

This clone was recorded a few times. The genes are TRBV11-3 and TRBJ1-5; 11 bases line up with TRBD1. The V gene end was trimmed by 2 bases and the J gene end by 4 bases; junction bases not matched to a gene: 4. Germline V gene lookup returns CDR1 SGHNT and CDR2 YENEEA. The CDR3 is 16 amino acids. The CDR3 reads CASSLRTGGLNQPQHF. For the CDR3, the DNA is TGTGCCAGCAGCTTACGGACAGGGGGCCTTAATCAGCCCCAGCATTTT.

The chain uses TRBV2 and TRBJ1-2; 7 bases match TRBD1. The CDR3 runs 15 residues. CDR1 and CDR2 from the germline V gene are SNHLY and FYNNEI. After removal of 2 bases from V and 4 bases from J, the junction contained 7 bases not matched to a gene. CDR3 sequence (DNA): TGTGCCAGCAGTGAACGGTGGACAGGTGCCTATGGCTACACCTTC. It codes for CASSERWTGAYGYTF.

This clone qualifies as medium-sized. This chain uses TRBV11-3 with TRBJ1-3; no definite D call. This CDR3 region has 16 residues. CDR1 is SGHNT and CDR2 is YENEEA in the germline V gene. With 3 bases removed from V and 0 bases from J, the gap between germline ends came to 12 bases. CDR3 loop: CASSLTAPTSGNTIYF. The CDR3, as DNA: TGTGCCAGCAGCTTGACGGCCCCGACCTCTGGAAACACCATATATTTT.

A few counts support this clone. The V and J genes are TRBV6-8 and TRBJ2-1; D may match TRBD1 or TRBD2 (5 bases each). Germline CDR1 and CDR2: MNHGY and SAAAGT. The germline V and J ends were trimmed by 6 bases and 10 bases, with 16 bases remaining between them. There are 13 residues in the CDR3. Here the CDR3 reads CASSRNPGAEQFF. The CDR3 DNA is TGTGCCAGCAGCCGCAACCCCGGGGCAGAGCAGTTCTTC.

This chain connects TRBV9 to TRBJ2-5, with 7 nucleotides matching TRBD2. V lost 5 bases, J lost 5 bases, and 15 bases stayed unmatched. CDR1 is SGDLS, CDR2 YYNGEE, per germline. This CDR3 has 16 amino acids. The CDR3 sequence is CASSENLSGEGETQYF. The CDR3 DNA sequence: TGTGCCAGCAGTGAAAATCTCTCGGGGGAGGGTGAGACCCAGTACTTC. The variable domain in full, with the rest retrieved from reference TRBV9 and TRBJ2-5, is DSGVTQTPKHLITATGQRVTLRCSPRSGDLSVYWYQQSLDQGLQFLIQYYNGEERAKGNILERFSAQQFPDLHSELNLSSLELGDSALYFCASSENLSGEGETQYFGPGTRLLVL.

The rearrangement uses TRBV6-8 and TRBJ2-3; either TRBD1 or TRBD2 may supply D (5 bases each). Trimming cost V 4 bases and J 4 bases, with 15 bases left between them. Germline V gene data show CDR1 as MNHGY and CDR2 as SAAAGT. This CDR3 is 15 amino acids long. CDR3 nucleotide sequence: TGTGCCAGCAGTTCCCAAGGAAGGGACGCAGATACGCAGTATTTT. The encoded protein is CASSSQGRDADTQYF.

This clone was picked up a small number of times. This chain uses TRBV29-1 with TRBJ1-4; D possibly corresponds to TRBD1 (5 bases). Germline V gene data show CDR1 as SQVTM and CDR2 as ANQGSEA. V dropped 4 bases and J dropped 3 bases, with 9 bases sitting between them. The CDR3 sequence is 13 residues long. The CDR3 coding sequence is TGCAGCGTTGGGGGGGACCCTAATGAAAAACTGTTTTTT. It is translated as CSVGGDPNEKLFF. Using reference TRBV29-1 and TRBJ1-4 for the parts outside the CDR3, the full variable domain is SAVISQKPSRDICQRGTSLTIQCQVDSQVTMMFWYRQQPGQSLTLIATANQGSEATYESGFVIDKFPISRPNLTFSTLTVSNMSPEDSSIYLCSVGGDPNEKLFFGSGTQLSVL.

This clone has just a few counts. This chain connects TRBV11-3 to TRBJ2-3, with 8 bases identical to TRBD1. The length of the CDR3 is 17 residues. Germline V CDR1 and CDR2: SGHNT, YENEEA. The V segment lost 1 base and the J segment 2 bases; nucleotides outside the gene matches: 8. The DNA of the CDR3 is TGTGCCAGCAGCTTAGGGACAGGGTTCTCTCCCACAGATACGCAGTATTTT. This translates into CASSLGTGFSPTDTQYF.

By share, this clone ranks as medium-sized. The chain joins TRBV4-1 to TRBJ2-5; 7 bases align to TRBD2. The ends lost 1 base at V and 5 bases at J; junction bases unmatched: 10. The CDR3 sequence is 16 residues long. CDR1 and CDR2 from the germline V gene are MGHRA and YSYEKL. The CDR3 nucleotides read TGCGCCAGCAGCCAAGGGCGGGAGAGGGGAATGGAGACCCAGTACTTC. It is translated as CASSQGRERGMETQYF.

The V call is TRBV19, the J call TRBJ2-1, with D unclear. Germline V CDR1 and CDR2: LNHDA, SQIVND (reference sequence). CDR3 length equals 14 residues. V was pared by 6 bases and J by 8 bases, with 17 bases between. CDR3 bases: TGTGCCAGTAGCACCCCCGTGTATCGCGATGAGCAGTTCTTC. Translated, it gives CASSTPVYRDEQFF.

In this sample, this clone turned up once. CDR3 region: CASRWDSSTDTQYF. The CDR3 nucleotides are TGTGCCAGTAGGTGGGACAGTAGCACAGATACGCAGTATTTT. The chain combines TRBV19 with TRBJ2-3; 7 bases match TRBD1. The V and J ends lost 6 bases and 0 bases, in that order; junction bases with no gene match: 3. This CDR3 region has 14 residues. From germline, CDR1 is LNHDA and CDR2 SQIVND (reference sequence).

V and J are TRBV19 and TRBJ1-5; D call uncertain. The CDR3 is 20 residues long. Trimming cost V 6 bases and J 0 bases, with 27 bases left between them. Germline CDR1 and CDR2: LNHDA and SQIVND (reference sequence). The DNA for the CDR3 is TGTGCCAGTAGCCCTTGGCCACCCGCCCGCAGCCCCAATAGCAATCAGCCCCAGCATTTT. Its protein product is CASSPWPPARSPNSNQPQHF. The variable domain in full, completed from reference TRBV19 and TRBJ1-5, reads DGGITQSPKYLFRKEGQNVTLSCEQNLNHDAMYWYRQDPGQGLRLIYYSQIVNDFQKGDIAEGYSVSREKKESFPLTVTSAQKNPTAFYLCASSPWPPARSPNSNQPQHFGDGTRLSIL.